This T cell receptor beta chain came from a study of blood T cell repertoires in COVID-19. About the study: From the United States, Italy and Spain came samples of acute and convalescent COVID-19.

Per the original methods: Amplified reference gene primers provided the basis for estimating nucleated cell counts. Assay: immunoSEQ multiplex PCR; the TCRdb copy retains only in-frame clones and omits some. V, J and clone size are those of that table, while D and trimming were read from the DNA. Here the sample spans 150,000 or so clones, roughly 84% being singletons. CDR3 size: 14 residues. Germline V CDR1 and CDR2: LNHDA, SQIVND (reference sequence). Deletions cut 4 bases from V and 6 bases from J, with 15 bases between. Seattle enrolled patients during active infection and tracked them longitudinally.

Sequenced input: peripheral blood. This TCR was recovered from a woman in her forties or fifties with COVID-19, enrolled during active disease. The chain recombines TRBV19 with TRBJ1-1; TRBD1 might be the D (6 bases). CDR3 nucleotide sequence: TGTGCCAGTAGTACGCAGGGGATTGGAGCTGAAGCTTTCTTT. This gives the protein CASSTQGIGAEAFF.